The sequence of this T cell receptor (beta chain) was determined in a study of early T cells in non-severe SARS-CoV-2 infection. The wider study: Sequenced material consisted of bulk RNA (from unsorted whole blood), and chains were unpaired.

The sample holds a few counts of this clonotype. What it recognizes is unknown. Trimming removed 1 base from V and 7 bases from J; junction bases left unmatched: 4. Germline V lookup: CDR1 MDHEN, CDR2 SYDVKM. The CDR3 has 15 residues. Findings of the study overall: Private and CD4 specificities were missed by VDJdb matching, skewed to anti-spike CD8.

Unique molecular identifier tags were affixed to discrete cDNA molecules. MiXCR, run by TCRdb on the 5' RACE reads, gives a single entry per CDR3 protein. The sample shows 20,000 to 25,000 distinct CDR3 sequences, 4.5% to 5% of them seen only once. The source material was whole blood. The sequence derives from an adult who was a healthcare worker with PCR-confirmed SARS-CoV-2 infection or an uninfected control (not recorded which). This chain uses TRBV28 with TRBJ1-6, with TRBD1 matching over 7 bases. In DNA, the CDR3 is TGTGCCAGCAGTTTATCGGGGGACAGAAATTCACCCCTCCACTTT. Protein sequence: CASSLSGDRNSPLHF.